This TCR beta chain was profiled in a study of shared clonotypes between healthy human individuals. The CDR3 runs to 12 residues. The V gene's germline CDR1 is MDHEN and CDR2 SYDVKM. V was shortened by 9 bases and J by 3 bases, with 12 bases between the two germline ends. Sequenced by immunoSEQ multiplex PCR; TCRdb stores in-frame clones only, minus some. The repertoire consists of some 95,000 clones, with about 68% occurring once and the leading ten covering roughly 40%. The chain couples TRBV28 to TRBJ2-7; no clear D gene. This clonotype originated in a man under 40 in good health. The sample was memory CD8+ T cells sorted from blood. Subset given: CD45RO+ cells pooled with CCR7-negative TemRA cells. The CDR3 sequence is CASRATNYEQYF. The CDR3 DNA is TGTGCCAGTCGGGCGACGAACTACGAGCAGTACTTC.